The clone carrying this T cell receptor (beta chain) is a singleton in its sample. The trim removed 5 bases at V and 3 bases at J, leaving 11 bases unmatched. The CDR3 totals 16 residues. Germline CDR1 LNHDA, CDR2 SQIVND (reference sequence). The source of the sample is a study of blood T cell repertoires in COVID-19. Study as a whole: PBMCs, B-cell-depleted T cells, or T cells were the source of the cDNA or gDNA that made up the material.

The assay was immunoSEQ multiplex PCR, and TCRdb's table has in-frame clones only and misses some. The sample has over 150,000 clones, about 86% seen once. The TCR sequence derives from a woman aged 18-29 years who had recovered from COVID-19. The chain has TRBV19 and TRBJ1-2; 8 nucleotides align to TRBD1. Source material: peripheral blood. CDR3 sequence: CASSGTVQGAHYGYTF. CDR3 in DNA: TGTGCCAGTAGTGGGACAGTCCAGGGGGCCCACTATGGCTACACCTTC.